This T cell receptor beta chain was captured by sequencing in a study of T cell repertoires in aging, cancer and after chemotherapy. Turning to the study itself: Chronic lymphocytic leukemia patients on fludarabine- or bendamustine-based regimens gave paired samples before and after chemotherapy.

The CDR3 runs to 14 residues. V was cut by 7 bases and J by 2 bases, with 11 bases left in between. Per the germline V gene, CDR1 is SGHVS and CDR2 is FNYEAQ. A mixed TRB-A/B primer pool amplified rearranged TRB by multiplex touch-down PCR. TCRdb re-derived calls from the multiplex PCR reads in MiXCR, one entry per CDR3 protein. This sample has over 500 distinct CDR3 sequences, with around 33% found just once. Concerning this clonotype: The antigen is undetermined.

The study, taken as a whole, reports: Compared with age-matched healthy donors, untreated hematological or solid cancer patients showed higher blood TCR clonality. In healthy donors, age-related TCR diversity loss mainly reflected lost richness. Immunological memory after chemotherapy cannot be judged from the repertoire data.

The template was genomic DNA from peripheral blood, not RNA. The origin of this receptor is a human donor with a blood cancer. The V and J genes are TRBV7-6 and TRBJ1-4, with no clear D. Sequenced: blood. The chain's CDR3 is CASTHPATNEKLFF. CDR3 sequence (DNA): TGTGCCAGCACCCACCCGGCGACTAATGAAAAACTGTTTTTT.